The source of this T cell receptor beta chain is a study of spatial heterogeneity in lung cancer. Study outcomes and limitations: Tracking of tumor mutation counts was seen in expanded intratumoral alpha and beta TCR counts.

Worth noting for this clonotype: Its antigen is as yet unknown.

Described time point: sample taken at primary tumor resection. Whole RNA came from tumor, nontumor lung or frozen PBMC and was sequenced without being sorted. Each CDR3 protein gets one entry after TCRdb re-called the 5' RACE reads with MiXCR. The sample contains 4,500 to 6,500 distinct CDR3 sequences, roughly 7.8% of which appear only once. Specimen: lung tumor tissue, collected at surgery. The receptor's source is a female donor with early-stage non-small cell lung cancer.

The CDR3 protein is CASSRSGLLSYEQYF. In DNA, the CDR3 is TGTGCCAGCAGCCGTAGCGGGTTATTATCCTACGAGCAGTACTTC. The chain has TRBV9 and TRBJ2-7, with TRBD2 matching 7 bases. The germline CDR1 and CDR2 sequences are SGDLS and YYNGEE. The CDR3 is made up of 15 amino acids. V was pared by 4 bases and J by 1 base, with 8 bases of the junction left unmatched.